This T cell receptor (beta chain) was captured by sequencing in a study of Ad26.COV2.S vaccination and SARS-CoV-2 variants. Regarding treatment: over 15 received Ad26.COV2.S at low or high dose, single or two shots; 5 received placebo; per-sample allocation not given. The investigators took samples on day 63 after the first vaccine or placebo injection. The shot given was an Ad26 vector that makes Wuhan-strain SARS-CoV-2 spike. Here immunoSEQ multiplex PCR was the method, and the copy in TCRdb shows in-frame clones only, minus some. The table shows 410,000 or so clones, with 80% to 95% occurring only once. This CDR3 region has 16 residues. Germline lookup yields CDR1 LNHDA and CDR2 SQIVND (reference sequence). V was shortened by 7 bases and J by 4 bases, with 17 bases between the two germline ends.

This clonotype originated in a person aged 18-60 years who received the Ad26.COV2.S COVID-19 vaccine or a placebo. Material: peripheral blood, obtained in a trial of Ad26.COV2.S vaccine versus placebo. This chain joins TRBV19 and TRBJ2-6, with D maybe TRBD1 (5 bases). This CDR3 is CASTDSPGYGANVLTF. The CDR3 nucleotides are TGTGCCAGTACCGACTCCCCAGGGTACGGGGCCAACGTCCTGACTTTC.